The entry below gives a single TCR beta chain sequence along with its context. These data come from a study of blood T cell repertoires in COVID-19. Between the trimmed V and J ends, which lost 4 bases and 2 bases, there was a span of 12 bases. In germline, CDR1 is MDHEN, CDR2 SYDVKM. The CDR3 contains 15 residues. Here immunoSEQ multiplex PCR was the method, and the copy in TCRdb shows in-frame clones only, minus some. The repertoire holds 140,000 to 150,000 clones, with about nine tenths as singletons. The receptor was isolated from a human donor in a cohort sampled during active COVID-19. What was sequenced was peripheral blood. The chain carries TRBV28 and TRBJ1-3, with a weak D call TRBD1 (5 bases). The CDR3 region has the DNA TGTGCCAGCAGTTCTGCGGGGGGACCTGGAAACACCATATATTTT. Translation: CASSSAGGPGNTIYF.